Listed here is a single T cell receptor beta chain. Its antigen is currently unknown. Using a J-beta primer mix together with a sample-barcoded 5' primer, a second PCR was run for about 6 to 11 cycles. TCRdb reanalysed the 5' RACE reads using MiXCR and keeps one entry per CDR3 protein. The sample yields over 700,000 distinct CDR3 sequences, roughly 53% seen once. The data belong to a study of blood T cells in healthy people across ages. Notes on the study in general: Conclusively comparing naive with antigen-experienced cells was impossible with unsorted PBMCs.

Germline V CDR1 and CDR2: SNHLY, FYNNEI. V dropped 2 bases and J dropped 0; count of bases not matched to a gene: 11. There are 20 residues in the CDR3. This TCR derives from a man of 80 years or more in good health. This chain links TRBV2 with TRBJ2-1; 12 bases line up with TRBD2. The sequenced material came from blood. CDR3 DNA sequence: TGTGCCAGCAGTGAACTCGGGGGACTAGCGGGCCAGAGCTCCTACAATGAGCAGTTCTTC. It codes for CASSELGGLAGQSSYNEQFF.